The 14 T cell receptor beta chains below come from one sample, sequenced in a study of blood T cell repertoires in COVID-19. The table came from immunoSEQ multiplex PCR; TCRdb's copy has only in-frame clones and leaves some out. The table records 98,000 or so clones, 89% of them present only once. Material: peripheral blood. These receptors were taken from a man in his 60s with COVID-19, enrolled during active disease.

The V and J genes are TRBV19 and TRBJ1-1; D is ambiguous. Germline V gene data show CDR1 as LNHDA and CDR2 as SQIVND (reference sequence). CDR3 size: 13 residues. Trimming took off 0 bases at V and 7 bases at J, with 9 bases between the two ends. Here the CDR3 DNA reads TGTGCCAGTAGTATAGACTTTGGCGGTGAAGCTTTCTTT. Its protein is CASSIDFGGEAFF.

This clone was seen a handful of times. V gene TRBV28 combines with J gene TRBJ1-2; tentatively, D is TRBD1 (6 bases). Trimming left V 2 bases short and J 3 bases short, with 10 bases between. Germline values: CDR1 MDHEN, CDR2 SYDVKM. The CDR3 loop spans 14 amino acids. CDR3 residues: CASSLTGMDYGYTF. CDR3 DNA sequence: TGTGCCAGCAGTTTAACAGGGATGGACTATGGCTACACCTTC.

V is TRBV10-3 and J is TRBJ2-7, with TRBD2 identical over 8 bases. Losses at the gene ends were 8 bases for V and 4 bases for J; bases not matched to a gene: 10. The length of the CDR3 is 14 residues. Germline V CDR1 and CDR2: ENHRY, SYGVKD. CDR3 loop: CAIGSGGRIYEQYF. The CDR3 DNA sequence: TGTGCCATCGGGTCCGGCGGGAGGATATACGAGCAGTACTTC.

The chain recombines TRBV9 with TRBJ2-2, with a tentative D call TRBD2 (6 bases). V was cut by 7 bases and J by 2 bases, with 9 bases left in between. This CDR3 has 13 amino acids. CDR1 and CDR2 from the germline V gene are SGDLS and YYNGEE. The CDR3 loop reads CASLAANTGELFF. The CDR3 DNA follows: TGTGCCAGCTTAGCGGCCAACACCGGGGAGCTGTTTTTT.

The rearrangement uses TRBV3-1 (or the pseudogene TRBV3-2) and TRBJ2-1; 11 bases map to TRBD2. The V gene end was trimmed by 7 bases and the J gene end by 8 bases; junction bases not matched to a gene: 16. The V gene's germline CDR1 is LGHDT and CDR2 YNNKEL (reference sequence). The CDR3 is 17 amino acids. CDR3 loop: CASTPTSGRSGFDEQFF. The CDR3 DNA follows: TGTGCCAGCACCCCTACTAGCGGGAGATCCGGATTCGATGAGCAGTTCTTC.

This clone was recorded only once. This CDR3 reads CTSGLAGNEQFF. The CDR3, as DNA: TGCACCAGCGGACTAGCGGGAAATGAGCAGTTCTTC. The chain recombines TRBV1 with TRBJ2-1; the table's D gene call, TRBD2, was not cross checked with the DNA. TRBV1 is recorded as a pseudogene. The CDR3 loop spans 12 amino acids.

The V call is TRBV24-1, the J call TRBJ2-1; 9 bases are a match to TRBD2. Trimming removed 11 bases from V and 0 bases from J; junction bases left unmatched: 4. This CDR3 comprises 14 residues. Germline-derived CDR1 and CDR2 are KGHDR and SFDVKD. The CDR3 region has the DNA TGTGCCATCCAAGCGGGAGGCTCCTACAATGAGCAGTTCTTC. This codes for CAIQAGGSYNEQFF.

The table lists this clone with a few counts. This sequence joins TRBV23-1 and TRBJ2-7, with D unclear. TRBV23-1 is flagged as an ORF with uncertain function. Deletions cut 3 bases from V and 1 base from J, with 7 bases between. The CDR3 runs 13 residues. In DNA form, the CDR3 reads TGCGCCAGCAGTCAGGGCAGATCCTACGAGCAGTACTTC. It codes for CASSQGRSYEQYF.

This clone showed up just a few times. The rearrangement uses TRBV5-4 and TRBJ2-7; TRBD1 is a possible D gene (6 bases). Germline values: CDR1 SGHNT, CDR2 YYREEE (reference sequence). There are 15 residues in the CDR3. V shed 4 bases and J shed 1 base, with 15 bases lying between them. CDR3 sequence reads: CASSPSGGHSYEQYF. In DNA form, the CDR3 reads TGTGCCAGCAGCCCTTCTGGGGGACATTCCTACGAGCAGTACTTC.

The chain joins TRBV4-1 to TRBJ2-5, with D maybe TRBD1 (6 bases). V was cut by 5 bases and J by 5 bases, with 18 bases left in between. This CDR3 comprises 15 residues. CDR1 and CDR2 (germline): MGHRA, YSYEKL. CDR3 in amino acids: CASSRAQGLGETQYF. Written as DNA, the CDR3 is TGCGCCAGCAGCAGGGCCCAGGGGCTGGGGGAGACCCAGTACTTC.

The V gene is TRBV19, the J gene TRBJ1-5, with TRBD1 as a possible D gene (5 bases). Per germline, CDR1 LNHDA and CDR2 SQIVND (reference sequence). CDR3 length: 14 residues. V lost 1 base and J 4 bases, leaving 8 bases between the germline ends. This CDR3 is CASSIAGGNQPQHF. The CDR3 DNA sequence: TGTGCCAGTAGTATAGCGGGGGGGAATCAGCCCCAGCATTTT.

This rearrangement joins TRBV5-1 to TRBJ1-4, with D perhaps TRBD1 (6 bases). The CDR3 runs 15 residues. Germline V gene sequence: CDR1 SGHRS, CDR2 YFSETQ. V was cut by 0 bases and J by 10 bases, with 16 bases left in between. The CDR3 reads CASSLEGEGDGKLFF. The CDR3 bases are TGCGCCAGCAGCTTGGAGGGGGAGGGCGATGGAAAACTGTTTTTT.

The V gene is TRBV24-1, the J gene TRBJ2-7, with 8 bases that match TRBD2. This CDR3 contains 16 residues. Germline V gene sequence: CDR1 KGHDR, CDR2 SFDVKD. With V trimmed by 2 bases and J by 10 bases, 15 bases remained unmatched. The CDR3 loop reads CATSDSFSGVYGEQYF. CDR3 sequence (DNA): TGTGCCACCAGTGATTCCTTTAGCGGGGTTTACGGTGAACAGTACTTC.

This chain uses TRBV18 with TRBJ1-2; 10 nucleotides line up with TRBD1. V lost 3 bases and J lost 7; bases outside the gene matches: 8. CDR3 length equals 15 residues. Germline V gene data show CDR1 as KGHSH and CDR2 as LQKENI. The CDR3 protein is CASSPSGTGAIGYTF. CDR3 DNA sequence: TGTGCCAGCTCACCTTCTGGGACAGGGGCTATTGGCTACACCTTC.